This T cell receptor beta chain was retrieved from a study of response to subunit inactivated influenza vaccine. This clonotype was counted ten times or more. Its specificity is unknown. Study-wide points: New T cells are recruited in small numbers by each seasonal influenza vaccination, according to the authors' suggestion.

The J segment lost 0 bases and the V segment lost 0 bases, leaving 3 bases of the junction unmatched. The CDR3 has 17 amino acids. Germline-derived CDR1 and CDR2 are MNHEY and SVGAGI. In TCRdb, the RT-PCR reads were re-called with MiXCR into one record per CDR3 protein. The repertoire holds about 780,000 distinct CDR3 sequences, with about 18% as singletons. V is TRBV6-5 and J is TRBJ2-1; 9 nucleotides align to TRBD2. The specimen comprised PBMCs from blood, sampled about 5 days after vaccination. This receptor was taken from a man in his forties or fifties who received an inactivated influenza vaccine. The CDR3 sequence: CASSYSWRGGSYNEQFF. The DNA of the CDR3 is TGTGCCAGCAGTTACTCGTGGCGGGGGGGCTCCTACAATGAGCAGTTCTTC.